The T cell receptor (beta chain) described here comes from a study of T cells in Graves' hyperthyroidism and ophthalmopathy. For the study at large: Peripheral blood was drawn at first diagnosis, prior to all treatment. Study conclusions and caveats: With a median lead of around 5.9 months before onset, the model predicted ophthalmopathy. Ophthalmopathy and stable hyperthyroidism were separated by a 13 V-J model.

From RNA transcripts, TCR beta CDR3 regions were amplified. The TCR CDR3 was amplified in a first-round RT-PCR using the HTBI primer set. TCRdb used MiXCR to reprocess the multiplex PCR reads, holding one entry per CDR3 protein. The table shows around 56,000 distinct CDR3 sequences, with roughly half occurring only once. The CDR3 loop spans 14 amino acids. Germline loops: CDR1 SGHTA, CDR2 FQGTGA. The ends were cut back, 0 bases at V and 2 bases at J, with 4 bases in the middle. This clonotype was counted between two and nine times. As yet, its antigen is unknown. Uncontrolled infection, other autoimmune disease, pregnancy or lactation excluded patients.

The source material was blood. The clonotype was recovered from a woman in her sixties or seventies with Graves' ophthalmopathy. The genes are TRBV7-3 and TRBJ2-2, with unresolved D. This CDR3 is CASSLTVNTGELFF. In DNA, the CDR3 is TGTGCCAGCAGCTTAACAGTCAACACCGGGGAGCTGTTTTTT.